The 20 T cell receptor beta chains reported below all come from one sample, sequenced in a study of T cell repertoires in cytomegalovirus infection (dated by TCRdb to the late 2010s). The run used an Illumina HiSeq 1500. TCRdb cleaned the public reads at Q25 with fastp, built clones with MiXCR and kept in-frame beta chains. A single entry per CDR3 protein holds the most common genes and DNA from its merged rows. The sample table shows more than 400,000 distinct CDR3 sequences, and 26% are seen once. Roughly 13% of the sample lies in the top ten. The sample was PBMCs. These receptor sequences come from a human donor in good health (CMV status not recorded). Some clones in this sample may be carry-over from other donors' samples.

This clonotype was seen at least ten times. The chain joins TRBV20-1 to TRBJ2-7; D not certain. The CDR3 consists of 15 residues. The V gene lost 0 bases and the J gene lost 3 bases, with 15 bases spanning the gap. Germline assignment: CDR1 DFQATT and CDR2 SNEGSKA (reference sequence). CDR3 DNA sequence: TGCAGTGCTAGAGAAGGTCCCGAACCGTACTACGAGCAGTACTTC. This encodes CSAREGPEPYYEQYF.

The chain couples TRBV6-2 or TRBV6-3 to TRBJ1-1; D unclear. The V gene's germline CDR1 is MNHEY and CDR2 SVGEGT. Trimming took off 6 bases at V and 0 bases at J, with 17 bases between the two ends. CDR3 length: 16 amino acids. This CDR3 reads CASSFKVGVMNTEAFF. The DNA for the CDR3 is TGTGCCAGCAGCTTCAAGGTTGGCGTCATGAACACTGAAGCTTTCTTT.

In this sample, this clonotype turned up a few times. V usage is TRBV6-1 and J usage is TRBJ1-4; TRBD1 matches at 7 bases. This CDR3 has 13 residues. In germline, CDR1 is MNHNS, CDR2 SASEGT. The V gene end was trimmed by 6 bases and the J gene end by 11 bases; junction bases not matched to a gene: 9. CDR3 region: CASSRDRLKKLFF. In DNA, the CDR3 is TGTGCCAGCAGCCGGGACAGACTAAAGAAACTGTTTTTT.

This clonotype was seen a single time. The chain links TRBV6-2 or TRBV6-3 to TRBJ1-2, with a tentative D call TRBD1 (6 bases). CDR3 size: 13 residues. Germline V lookup: CDR1 MNHEY, CDR2 SVGEGT. Between the trimmed V and J ends, which lost 5 bases and 7 bases, there was a span of 14 bases. This CDR3 is CASSQRQGTGYTF. CDR3 nucleotide sequence: TGTGCCAGCAGTCAAAGGCAGGGGACTGGCTACACCTTC.

A note on this clonotype: This clone may be a read error of a much larger clone one base away. Because the CDR3's place on the DNA is in doubt, the DNA is left out and the CDR3 is given as listed by TCRdb. The V call is TRBV7-2, the J call TRBJ1-4; the table assigns TRBD1, which was not confirmed against the DNA. Termini included, the CDR3 measures 14 amino acids. Per germline, CDR1 SGHTA and CDR2 FQGNSA. The CDR3 region is CASSWGTGNEKLLF.

The rearrangement joins TRBV12-3 or TRBV12-4 to TRBJ1-4; no reliable D call. V lost 8 bases to trimming and J lost 1 base, with 11 bases between them. CDR3 size: 14 residues. CDR3 nucleotide sequence: TGTGCCAGCCGACGTACCGGAACTAATGAAAAACTGTTTTTT. It specifies CASRRTGTNEKLFF.

This clonotype was detected only a few times. The rearrangement joins TRBV2 to TRBJ1-6; D is ambiguous. Germline CDR1 is SNHLY and CDR2 is FYNNEI. V was trimmed by 3 bases and J by 4 bases, leaving 4 bases between them. The CDR3 extends over 13 amino acids. The chain's CDR3 is CASSDQYNSPLHF. CDR3 DNA: TGTGCCAGCAGTGATCAGTATAATTCACCCCTCCACTTT.

This clonotype came up a few times. The CDR3 DNA is TGCAGCGCTGTTTGGGGTAACTATGGCTACACCTTC. Translated: CSAVWGNYGYTF. The chain combines TRBV29-1 with TRBJ1-2; D unclear. CDR3 length equals 12 residues. The germline V gene has CDR1 SQVTM and CDR2 ANQGSEA. Trimming shortened V by 7 bases and J by 1 base, and 10 bases separated the two germline ends.

The rearrangement uses TRBV19 and TRBJ1-3; no reliable D call. The CDR3 is 15 amino acids. From germline, CDR1 is LNHDA and CDR2 SQIVND (reference sequence). V was pared by 3 bases and J by 0 bases, with 9 bases between. CDR3 DNA sequence: TGTGCCAGTAGTATCTCCGGGTTCTCTGGAAACACCATATATTTT. It yields the protein CASSISGFSGNTIYF. Supplemented by reference TRBV19 and TRBJ1-3, the full variable domain reads DGGITQSPKYLFRKEGQNVTLSCEQNLNHDAMYWYRQDPGQGLRLIYYSQIVNDFQKGDIAEGYSVSREKKESFPLTVTSAQKNPTAFYLCASSISGFSGNTIYFGEGSWLTVV.

In this sample, this clonotype turned up a few times. The chain uses TRBV12-3 or TRBV12-4 and TRBJ2-3, with 10 positions matching TRBD2. The junction had 0 bases not matched to a gene; V was cut back by 5 bases and J by 4 bases. This CDR3 spans 13 amino acids. CDR3 region: CASSGTSADTQYF. CDR3 coding DNA: TGTGCCAGCAGTGGGACTAGCGCAGATACGCAGTATTTT.

V usage is TRBV30 and J usage is TRBJ1-6; 10 nucleotides align to TRBD1. J was trimmed by 10 bases and V by 5 bases; bases with no gene match: 5. The CDR3 runs 13 residues. CDR1 and CDR2 from the germline V gene are GTSNPN and SVGIG (reference sequence). The CDR3 bases are TGTGCCTGGGCCGGACAGGGGGAGTCACCCCTCCACTTT. Amino acids: CAWAGQGESPLHF.

This clonotype was recorded at least ten times. The chain has TRBV7-8 and TRBJ2-3; the match to TRBD2 covers 9 bases. J gave up 3 bases and V 1 base, and 5 bases lay outside the gene matches. From germline, CDR1 is SGHVS and CDR2 FQNEAQ. This CDR3 comprises 16 residues. CDR3 bases: TGTGCCAGCAGCTTAGGGGCGGGAGGGCATACAGATACGCAGTATTTT. Translating it yields CASSLGAGGHTDTQYF.

This clonotype was detected a few times. V gene TRBV20-1 combines with J gene TRBJ1-5; no clear D gene. The V and J ends lost 4 bases and 6 bases respectively, with 16 bases between them. This CDR3 is 14 amino acids long. CDR1 and CDR2 from the germline V gene are DFQATT and SNEGSKA (reference sequence). The CDR3 DNA is TGCAGTGCTAATGCGGGAAGCGAGGGTCAGCCCCAGCATTTT. Translating gives CSANAGSEGQPQHF.

This clonotype was found a few times. This chain joins TRBV14 and TRBJ2-1; 7 bases align to TRBD2. V lost 1 base to trimming and J lost 7 bases; unmatched junction nucleotides: 7. This CDR3 is 15 amino acids long. Germline loops: CDR1 SGHDN, CDR2 FVKESK. The chain's CDR3 is CASSQVAGAVNEQFF. In DNA form, the CDR3 reads TGTGCCAGCAGCCAAGTGGCGGGAGCGGTAAATGAGCAGTTCTTC.

This clonotype was seen repeatedly, ten times or more. The chain uses TRBV28 and TRBJ1-5; tentatively, D is TRBD1 (5 bases). CDR3 length equals 14 residues. Germline V gene data show CDR1 as MDHEN and CDR2 as SYDVKM. The V gene lost 3 bases and the J gene lost 4 bases, with 10 bases spanning the gap. The CDR3 nucleotides read TGTGCCAGCAGTTTTGGGGCAGGTAATCAGCCCCAGCATTTT. Translation: CASSFGAGNQPQHF.

V and J are TRBV30 and TRBJ1-2; 7 positions match TRBD1. V trimming: 3 bases; J trimming: 3 bases; junction bases outside the gene matches: 4. CDR1 GTSNPN and CDR2 SVGIG come from the germline V gene (reference sequence). There are 13 residues in the CDR3. CDR3 bases: TGTGCCTGGAGCCCCGGGACAGACTATGGCTACACCTTC. Its protein is CAWSPGTDYGYTF.

This clonotype has more than one count but fewer than ten. Here the CDR3 DNA reads TGTGCCAGCAGCCAAGGACAGGGTCGCGAAGCTTTCTTT. This encodes CASSQGQGREAFF. The V call is TRBV6-1, the J call TRBJ1-1, with TRBD1 matching over 8 bases. Per the germline V gene, CDR1 is MNHNS and CDR2 is SASEGT. This CDR3 comprises 13 residues. The J segment lost 8 bases and the V segment lost 6 bases, leaving 8 bases of the junction unmatched.

This clonotype was seen only a few times. The chain recombines TRBV11-2 with TRBJ2-2; unclear D gene. Trimming shortened V by 5 bases and J by 8 bases, and 9 bases separated the two germline ends. There are 12 residues in the CDR3. The germline CDR1 and CDR2 sequences are SGHAT and FQNNGV. The CDR3 region is CASSRLGGELFF. The CDR3 bases are TGTGCCAGCAGCCGGCTGGGAGGGGAGCTGTTTTTT.

The V gene is TRBV6-2 or TRBV6-3, the J gene TRBJ2-2; weak D call: TRBD2 (6 bases). The germline CDR1 and CDR2 sequences are MNHEY and SVGEGT. This CDR3 is built from 18 residues. Trimming took off 5 bases at V and 6 bases at J, with 25 bases between the two ends. The CDR3 DNA is TGTGCCAGCAGTCCCTCTCCCGGGGACCGGGAGTACTCCGGGGAGCTGTTTTTT. This encodes CASSPSPGDREYSGELFF.

The chain carries TRBV12-3 or TRBV12-4 and TRBJ2-1; 12 nucleotides align to TRBD2. V was clipped by 7 bases and J by 5 bases; unmatched bases: 9. The CDR3 has 16 residues. DNA for the CDR3: TGTGCCAGCACCCGGGGGCTAGCGGGAGGGAACAATGAGCAGTTCTTC. As protein: CASTRGLAGGNNEQFF.